Each of the 4 T cell receptor beta chains below was sequenced from the same sample in a study of shared clonotypes between healthy human individuals (dated by TCRdb to 2020 to 2021). The library was produced with the immunoSEQ multiplex PCR assay. TCRdb retrieved this table from immuneACCESS and kept in-frame rearrangements only. Not all clones are present; in checked studies, unresolved V genes account for under half, and no reason is known for the remainder. This sample holds 550,000 to 700,000 clones; 73% were observed only once. The top ten clonotypes cover around 2% of the sample. Sequencing was carried out using memory CD4+ T cells sorted from blood. The intended sense of this specimen's cell subset or site label: CD45RA-negative fraction. The receptors here all came from a woman aged 25 to 39 in good health.

The chain uses TRBV5-1 and TRBJ2-7, with 8 bases aligning to TRBD2. Germline lookup yields CDR1 SGHRS and CDR2 YFSETQ. The CDR3 length is 14 residues. V lost 1 base to trimming and J lost 6 bases; unmatched junction nucleotides: 6. In DNA, the CDR3 is TGCGCCAGCAGCTTGCGCAGCGGGAGTGGCGAGCAGTACTTC. It is translated as CASSLRSGSGEQYF.

V and J are TRBV27 and TRBJ2-7; tentative D call: TRBD2 (6 bases). The CDR3 runs 16 residues. Germline loops: CDR1 MNHEY, CDR2 SMNVEV (reference sequence). With 3 bases removed from V and 2 bases from J, the gap between germline ends came to 17 bases. This CDR3 reads CASSFLKEPGAYEQYF. In DNA, the CDR3 is TGTGCCAGCAGTTTTCTTAAAGAACCGGGGGCCTACGAGCAGTACTTC.

The genes are TRBV28 and TRBJ1-5; 8 nucleotides match TRBD1. With 5 bases clipped from V and 4 bases from J, the junction kept 7 bases outside the gene matches. The CDR3 is 15 amino acids. Germline V gene sequence: CDR1 MDHEN, CDR2 SYDVKM. In nucleotides, the CDR3 is TGTGCCAGCAGTAACCCTCAGGGGGCGAATCAGCCCCAGCATTTT. This codes for CASSNPQGANQPQHF.

This clone was recorded once. The J gene is TRBJ1-3, the V gene TRBV6-5, with 7 bases lining up with TRBD1. With V trimmed by 6 bases and J by 2 bases, 7 bases remained unmatched. Germline lookup yields CDR1 MNHEY and CDR2 SVGAGI. The length of the CDR3 is 15 residues. CDR3 nucleotide sequence: TGTGCCAGCAGCCGACAGGGTTGGACTGGAAACACCATATATTTT. This codes for CASSRQGWTGNTIYF.